This T cell receptor beta chain was captured in a study of beta chain features in type 1 diabetes. Broader study findings: People with Type 1 diabetes carried modestly yet significantly shorter TCRB CDR3s in all four CD4+ subsets.

This clone was detected a few times. Its antigen is undetermined. It was via CD45RO/CCR7/CD25/CD127/CD95/CD27 that CD4+ naive, central memory, regulatory and stem cell-like memory cells were sorted. Germline CDR1 is SGHVS and CDR2 is FQNEAQ. V shed 0 bases, J shed 2 bases, and the junction held 5 bases outside the gene matches. The CDR3 extends over 17 amino acids. Reverse transcribing all isolated RNA meant expressed TCRB transcripts were sequenced. Measured with immunoSEQ multiplex PCR; TCRdb has only the in-frame clones, and not every one. Of about 270,000 clones listed, approximately 15% are singletons.

The sample consisted of naive CD4+ T cells from blood. This receptor was obtained from a man aged 25-40 years with type 1 diabetes. The rearrangement links TRBV7-8 to TRBJ1-5; 9 bases agree with TRBD1. The DNA of the CDR3 is TGTGCCAGCAGCTTAGCTCCCCGGGACAGGGGCAATCAGCCCCAGCATTTT. This translates into CASSLAPRDRGNQPQHF.